This T cell receptor beta chain emerged from a study of OX40 agonist ivuxolimab in advanced cancers. Study information: At doses from 0.01 to 10 mg/kg, patients were given intravenous ivuxolimab every 2 weeks.

The repertoire was sequenced with immunoSEQ multiplex PCR; TCRdb's copy has only in-frame clones and lacks some. The sample carries approximately 74,000 clones, more than 70% recorded once. Study outcomes and limitations: At 0.1 to 3.0 mg/kg, CD4+ and CD8+ blood T cells expanded clonally by week 6.

Comments on this clone: Its target is not known.

The CDR3 covers 16 residues. Germline V gene sequence: CDR1 MNHNY, CDR2 SVGAGI (reference sequence). V was clipped by 2 bases and J by 7 bases, with 21 bases between them. The receptor's source is an adult with an advanced solid tumor such as melanoma, head and neck, liver or kidney cancer. The chain carries TRBV6-6 and TRBJ2-7; D perhaps matches TRBD1 (6 bases). Sequenced material: CD4+ or CD8+ T cells sorted from blood, taken in a trial of the OX40 agonist ivuxolimab. As DNA, the CDR3 is TGTGCCAGCAGTTACGATCGCGGACAGATTAAGGTTGAGCAGTACTTC. It is translated as CASSYDRGQIKVEQYF.